Each of the 18 T cell receptor beta chains below was sequenced from the same sample in a study of blood T cell repertoires in COVID-19. Only in-frame clones appear in the TCRdb table, and some are missing; sequencing was by immunoSEQ multiplex PCR. The table records around 500,000 clones, roughly 88% of them present only once. Input material: PBMCs or T cells enriched from blood (not recorded which). The receptors come from a woman in her forties who had recovered from COVID-19.

This chain joins TRBV29-1 and TRBJ1-5, with a weak D call TRBD1 (6 bases). V lost 6 bases, J lost 0 bases, and 12 bases lay in between. The germline V gene encodes CDR1 SQVTM and CDR2 ANQGSEA. There are 14 residues in the CDR3. The CDR3 protein is CSVLGGGSNQPQHF. The CDR3 DNA sequence: TGCAGCGTCTTAGGGGGGGGTAGCAATCAGCCCCAGCATTTT.

This chain joins TRBV19 and TRBJ1-5, with D maybe TRBD1 (6 bases). The CDR3 length is 15 residues. Germline V lookup: CDR1 LNHDA, CDR2 SQIVND (reference sequence). V lost 1 base to trimming and J lost 6 bases, with 13 bases between them. The CDR3 spells CASSIVTGLGQPQHF. In DNA, the CDR3 is TGTGCCAGTAGTATAGTGACAGGTCTTGGTCAGCCCCAGCATTTT. The full variable domain, with the rest looked up from reference TRBV19 and TRBJ1-5, is DGGITQSPKYLFRKEGQNVTLSCEQNLNHDAMYWYRQDPGQGLRLIYYSQIVNDFQKGDIAEGYSVSREKKESFPLTVTSAQKNPTAFYLCASSIVTGLGQPQHFGDGTRLSIL.

The CDR3 DNA sequence: TGTGCCAGCTCACCACAGAGCGGGAGTTTATCAGATACGCAGTATTTT. Translated: CASSPQSGSLSDTQYF. This chain connects TRBV18 to TRBJ2-3, with 8 bases identical to TRBD2. CDR1 is KGHSH and CDR2 is LQKENI in the germline V gene. The CDR3 is made up of 16 amino acids. J was trimmed by 4 bases and V by 1 base; bases with no gene match: 7.

The chain has TRBV5-1 and TRBJ2-2; tentatively, D is TRBD2 (6 bases). V dropped 5 bases and J dropped 1 base, with 12 bases sitting between them. Germline loops: CDR1 SGHRS, CDR2 YFSETQ. The CDR3 is made up of 15 amino acids. CDR3 bases: TGCGCCAGCAGACCCGCCGGGGGGAACACCGGGGAGCTGTTTTTT. Translated, it gives CASRPAGGNTGELFF.

DNA for the CDR3: TGTGCCAGCAGCTTACAGGGGTACGAGCAGTACTTC. It specifies CASSLQGYEQYF. The chain recombines TRBV7-6 with TRBJ2-7; a possible D gene is TRBD1 (6 bases). CDR1 is SGHVS, CDR2 FNYEAQ, per germline. Deletions cut 2 bases from V and 4 bases from J, with 6 bases between. CDR3 size: 12 residues.

The sample holds one count of this clone. This sequence joins TRBV27 and TRBJ1-1; TRBD1 matches 7 bases. V lost 6 bases, J lost 0 bases, and 7 bases stayed unmatched. The CDR3 totals 15 residues. Germline V gene lookup returns CDR1 MNHEY and CDR2 SMNVEV (reference sequence). CDR3 sequence: CASRPRQGLNTEAFF. In DNA form, the CDR3 reads TGTGCCAGCAGACCCAGACAGGGATTGAACACTGAAGCTTTCTTT.

The genes are TRBV10-1 and TRBJ2-5, with 9 bases fitting TRBD2. Germline V gene lookup returns CDR1 WNHNN and CDR2 SYGVQD (reference sequence). The ends lost 8 bases at V and 4 bases at J; junction bases unmatched: 11. This CDR3 spans 15 amino acids. For the CDR3, the DNA is TGCGCCAGCCCCCGAGAACTACTAGCGGGAGAGACCCAGTACTTC. This encodes CASPRELLAGETQYF.

The chain has TRBV2 and TRBJ2-1, with 14 nucleotides matching TRBD2. Per the germline V gene, CDR1 is SNHLY and CDR2 is FYNNEI. The CDR3 loop spans 14 amino acids. The V segment lost 7 bases and the J segment 9 bases; nucleotides outside the gene matches: 5. The CDR3 sequence: CASMGLAGAGEQFF. CDR3 nucleotide sequence: TGTGCCAGCATGGGACTAGCGGGAGCAGGTGAGCAGTTCTTC.

The chain is built from TRBV15 and TRBJ1-4, with TRBD1 matching 7 bases. The CDR3 is 15 amino acids. V lost 0 bases to trimming and J lost 3 bases; unmatched junction nucleotides: 1. The germline gives CDR1 LNHNV, CDR2 YYDKDF (reference sequence). CDR3 DNA sequence: TGTGCCACCAGCAGAGAGACAGGGCCTAATGAAAAACTGTTTTTT. Its translation is CATSRETGPNEKLFF.

The CDR3 nucleotides are TGTGCCAGCAGCTCAAACCAGGGGGCCCTATTAACTTACAATGAGCAGTTCTTC. It specifies CASSSNQGALLTYNEQFF. The V call is TRBV9, the J call TRBJ2-1, with TRBD1 matching 8 bases. This CDR3 has 18 amino acids. Looked up from germline, CDR1 is SGDLS and CDR2 is YYNGEE. Trimming cost V 4 bases and J 4 bases; bases outside gene matches: 16.

The rearrangement joins TRBV3-1 (or the pseudogene TRBV3-2) to TRBJ2-1; D is perhaps TRBD2 (6 bases). There are 14 residues in the CDR3. Trimming took off 4 bases at V and 9 bases at J, with 16 bases between the two ends. The germline CDR1 and CDR2 sequences are LGHDT and YNNKEL (reference sequence). The CDR3 protein is CASSPRDSTPEQFF. The CDR3 DNA sequence: TGTGCCAGCAGCCCCCGGGACTCGACACCTGAGCAGTTCTTC.

The V and J genes are TRBV6-2 or TRBV6-3 and TRBJ1-2, with 8 bases matching TRBD1. There are 14 residues in the CDR3. With 5 bases clipped from V and 8 bases from J, the junction kept 10 bases outside the gene matches. Germline CDR1 is MNHEY and CDR2 is SVGEGT. CDR3 nucleotides: TGTGCCAGCAGTCTAACTCAGGGGGCGAGCGGCTACACCTTC. Its protein is CASSLTQGASGYTF.

V is TRBV5-6 and J is TRBJ1-3, with D unclear. The CDR3 sequence is 12 residues long. V was cut by 5 bases and J by 7 bases, with 10 bases left in between. Germline V gene lookup returns CDR1 SGHDT and CDR2 YYEEEE. The CDR3 reads CASSPRSNTIYF. The CDR3 DNA sequence: TGTGCCAGCAGTCCTCGAAGCAACACCATATATTTT.

The V and J genes are TRBV11-2 and TRBJ1-1; TRBD1 matches at 7 bases. This CDR3 spans 15 amino acids. Germline lookup yields CDR1 SGHAT and CDR2 FQNNGV. With V trimmed by 2 bases and J by 7 bases, 10 bases remained unmatched. CDR3 in DNA: TGTGCCAGCAGCTTAAGTGGTCTACAGGGGCTTGAAGCTTTCTTT. Translated, it gives CASSLSGLQGLEAFF.

This clone was recorded once. The gene calls are TRBV9 and TRBJ1-2, with 7 bases fitting TRBD1. V lost 6 bases and J lost 7; bases outside the gene matches: 9. The CDR3 loop spans 13 amino acids. CDR1 is SGDLS, CDR2 YYNGEE, per germline. CDR3 coding DNA: TGTGCCAGCACCTTGGGGGCAGGGGGTGGCTACACCTTC. This codes for CASTLGAGGGYTF.

This chain links TRBV6-2 or TRBV6-3 with TRBJ2-7; 7 bases are shared with TRBD2. J gave up 2 bases and V 2 bases, and 6 bases lay outside the gene matches. CDR3 length: 15 amino acids. CDR1 and CDR2 from the germline V gene are MNHEY and SVGEGT. CDR3 in amino acids: CASSYGLAGPYEQYF. The CDR3 bases are TGTGCCAGCAGTTACGGTTTAGCGGGCCCCTACGAGCAGTACTTC.

The V call is TRBV18, the J call TRBJ2-3, with 7 bases aligning to TRBD2. CDR1 and CDR2 from the germline V gene are KGHSH and LQKENI. The CDR3 length is 17 residues. J gave up 1 base and V 3 bases, and 10 bases lay outside the gene matches. CDR3 region: CASSPTLTSDGTDTQYF. The CDR3 coding sequence is TGTGCCAGCTCACCCACCCTCACTAGCGATGGCACAGATACGCAGTATTTT.

The V and J genes are TRBV27 and TRBJ1-6; D remains unclear. Per the germline V gene, CDR1 is MNHEY and CDR2 is SMNVEV (reference sequence). V was shortened by 3 bases and J by 13 bases, with 10 bases between the two germline ends. This CDR3 spans 12 amino acids. The CDR3 is CASSFPAGPLHF. The CDR3 DNA is TGTGCCAGCAGTTTTCCGGCAGGCCCCCTCCACTTT.